This T cell receptor (beta chain) was recovered during a study of PD-1 blockade in classical Hodgkin lymphoma. About the research overall: Treatment was intravenous nivolumab, 3 mg/kg every 2 weeks, until progression. Whole-study findings and limits: A reduction in baseline TCR diversity was reportedly seen in newly diagnosed patients relative to healthy donors. What caused the repertoire differences, perhaps disease activity or prior therapy, remains undefined.

Clones were sequenced by immunoSEQ multiplex PCR, and TCRdb holds only the in-frame ones, with some missing. The repertoire consists of approximately 12,000 clones, with roughly 76% occurring once and the leading ten covering roughly a tenth. As regards this clone: Its antigen is unidentified.

The V end lost 3 bases, the J end lost 11 bases, and 10 bases lay between the germline ends. The germline CDR1 and CDR2 sequences are MNHEY and SVGAGI. The CDR3 has 11 residues. Every patient relapsed after autologous stem cell transplantation, and brentuximab vedotin exposure varied. The J gene is TRBJ1-1, the V gene TRBV6-5; D call uncertain. This sample comprised peripheral blood mononuclear cells (PBMCs), obtained at baseline. The clonotype was recovered from a human donor with classical Hodgkin lymphoma. The chain's CDR3 is CASSYPGQAFF. CDR3 in DNA: TGTGCCAGCAGTTATCCCGGGCAGGCTTTCTTT.